The following is a T cell receptor (beta chain) sequence with its context. The antigen is undetermined. CDR1 and CDR2 (germline): SGHAT, FQNNGV. The CDR3 is 15 residues long. Between the trimmed V and J ends, which lost 4 bases and 2 bases, there was a span of 14 bases. The data were obtained in a study of tumor-infiltrating lymphocytes in localized non-small cell lung cancer. General study points: Higher tumor T cell infiltration than in uninvolved lung was supported by TCRbeta sequencing. Tumor T-cell fraction was not associated with recurrence-free survival. Immunotypes IM1 and IM2 had similar TCR-derived T-cell fractions. Only some patients had TCR sequencing, depending on available tissue.

Assay used: immunoSEQ multiplex PCR; TCRdb lists only in-frame clones, some missing. This table has about 24,000 clones, around 64% appearing once. The J gene is TRBJ1-2, the V gene TRBV11-2, with D possibly TRBD1 on 5 matching bases. The specimen was lung tumor tissue. The receptor was derived from a human donor with non-small cell lung cancer. The CDR3 region has the DNA TGTGCCAGCAGCTATACGGGGGGTTGGAACTATGGCTACACCTTC. It specifies CASSYTGGWNYGYTF.